One and the same sample provided the 13 T cell receptor beta chains below, sequenced in a study of cytomegalovirus exposure and HLA in healthy donors. PCR was performed using 60 Vbeta and 13 Jbeta primers. Some clones are missing from TCRdb's copy, which holds only in-frame ones; the method was immunoSEQ multiplex PCR. The table lists 95,000 to 130,000 clones, about four fifths of them singletons, with around 4.2% in the top ten. What was sequenced was PBMCs. The receptors stem from a woman aged 25 to 39 in good health and CMV-seronegative.

The rearrangement joins TRBV13 to TRBJ2-1; D call uncertain. The CDR3 is 14 amino acids. Trimming shortened V by 6 bases and J by 5 bases, and 14 bases separated the two germline ends. CDR1 is PRHDT, CDR2 FYEKMQ, per germline (reference sequence). CDR3 sequence reads: CASRRKILDNEQFF. The CDR3 DNA reads TGTGCCAGCAGAAGAAAGATACTCGACAATGAGCAGTTCTTC. Full variable domain (remainder filled in from reference TRBV13 and TRBJ2-1): AAGVIQSPRHLIKEKRETATLKCYPIPRHDTVYWYQQGPGQDPQFLISFYEKMQSDKGSIPDRFSAQQFSDYHSELNMSSLELGDSALYFCASRRKILDNEQFFGPGTRLTVL.

This sequence joins TRBV15 and TRBJ2-7; 7 bases match TRBD2. The germline gives CDR1 LNHNV, CDR2 YYDKDF (reference sequence). The CDR3 spans 15 residues. After removal of 0 bases from V and 3 bases from J, the junction contained 5 bases not matched to a gene. Here the CDR3 reads CATSRDAAGYYEQYF. In DNA, the CDR3 is TGTGCCACCAGCAGAGATGCAGCGGGATACTACGAGCAGTACTTC. Variable domain in full (rest from reference TRBV15 and TRBJ2-7): DAMVIQNPRYQVTQFGKPVTLSCSQTLNHNVMYWYQQKSSQAPKLLFHYYDKDFNNEADTPDNFQSRRPNTSFCFLDIRSPGLGDTAMYLCATSRDAAGYYEQYFGPGTRLTVT.

This sequence joins TRBV7-2 and TRBJ2-7; 8 positions match TRBD1. There are 15 residues in the CDR3. Unmatched junction bases numbered 4, after V lost 1 base and J lost 2 bases. Germline-derived CDR1 and CDR2 are SGHTA and FQGNSA. The CDR3 sequence is CASSLGGTGTYEQYF. The CDR3 DNA follows: TGTGCCAGCAGCTTAGGCGGGACAGGCACCTACGAGCAGTACTTC.

This chain connects TRBV7-6 to TRBJ2-1, with 7 bases identical to TRBD2. Germline CDR1 and CDR2: SGHVS and FNYEAQ. Trimming took 6 bases from V and 9 from J; bases not matched to a gene: 5. The CDR3 contains 12 residues. CDR3 in amino acids: CASRPLAAEQFF. The DNA for the CDR3 is TGTGCCAGCAGACCTCTAGCGGCTGAGCAGTTCTTC.

The chain uses TRBV11-2 and TRBJ2-2, with TRBD2 matching 9 bases. J was trimmed by 6 bases and V by 6 bases; bases with no gene match: 8. CDR3 size: 15 residues. CDR1 is SGHAT, CDR2 FQNNGV, per germline. The CDR3 loop is CASRLGTSTSGELFF. CDR3 sequence (DNA): TGTGCCAGCAGGCTCGGGACTAGCACTTCCGGGGAGCTGTTTTTT.

The chain couples TRBV10-2 to TRBJ1-3; 9 nucleotides line up with TRBD1. Germline V gene lookup returns CDR1 WSHSY and CDR2 SAAADI. V lost 6 bases, J lost 4 bases, and 4 bases stayed unmatched. This CDR3 contains 14 residues. CDR3 bases: TGCGCCAGCAGGGACAGGGGATCAGGAAACACCATATATTTT. Protein product: CASRDRGSGNTIYF.

V gene TRBV6-1 combines with J gene TRBJ1-2; D is undetermined. V lost 7 bases and J lost 0, with 15 bases in between. Germline CDR1 MNHNS, CDR2 SASEGT. This CDR3 has 15 residues. This CDR3 is CASTSSGNPNYGYTF. CDR3 bases: TGTGCCAGCACCTCGAGCGGCAATCCTAACTATGGCTACACCTTC.

The sample holds one count of this clone. The chain has TRBV11-2 and TRBJ2-5; 7 bases are shared with TRBD2. J gave up 1 base and V 8 bases, and 7 bases lay outside the gene matches. This CDR3 contains 14 residues. CDR1 is SGHAT and CDR2 is FQNNGV in the germline V gene. CDR3 residues: CASGGEKPQETQYF. CDR3 DNA sequence: TGTGCCAGCGGGGGGGAGAAGCCCCAAGAGACCCAGTACTTC. Variable domain in full (rest from reference TRBV11-2 and TRBJ2-5): EAGVAQSPRYKIIEKRQSVAFWCNPISGHATLYWYQQILGQGPKLLIQFQNNGVVDDSQLPKDRFSAERLKGVDSTLKIQPAKLEDSAVYLCASGGEKPQETQYFGPGTRLLVL.

The chain links TRBV19 to TRBJ1-1, with no clear D. The CDR3 spans 12 residues. Germline V gene lookup returns CDR1 LNHDA and CDR2 SQIVND (reference sequence). Trimming took 3 bases from V and 6 from J, leaving 8 bases between them. The CDR3 region is CASSMTHSEAFF. CDR3 in DNA: TGTGCCAGTAGTATGACTCACTCTGAAGCTTTCTTT.

The chain carries TRBV19 and TRBJ2-1; unclear D gene. CDR1 and CDR2 (germline): LNHDA, SQIVND (reference sequence). The V end was cut by 0 bases, the J end by 8 bases, with 11 bases between. The CDR3 has 14 amino acids. The CDR3 is CASSIESQRDEQFF. The CDR3 DNA is TGTGCCAGTAGTATAGAATCACAACGGGATGAGCAGTTCTTC.

The V and J genes are TRBV5-5 and TRBJ1-2; possible D gene TRBD1, 5 bases. CDR3 length: 14 amino acids. V was trimmed by 0 bases and J by 4 bases, leaving 10 bases between them. CDR1 and CDR2 (germline): SGHKS, YYEKEE (reference sequence). The CDR3 protein is CASSLESQGYGYTF. DNA of the CDR3: TGTGCCAGCAGCTTGGAGTCCCAGGGCTATGGCTACACCTTC.

This rearrangement joins TRBV6-1 to TRBJ2-1; TRBD2 aligns across 9 bases. The V gene end was trimmed by 2 bases and the J gene end by 8 bases; junction bases not matched to a gene: 4. In germline, CDR1 is MNHNS, CDR2 SASEGT. The CDR3 extends over 14 amino acids. CDR3 nucleotide sequence: TGTGCCAGCAGTGAACTTAGCGGGAGCGATGAGCAGTTCTTC. It codes for CASSELSGSDEQFF.

The rearrangement links TRBV6-5 to TRBJ1-2, with 7 bases matching TRBD1. The junction had 9 bases not matched to a gene; V was cut back by 2 bases and J by 6 bases. The CDR3 consists of 15 residues. Germline CDR1 reads MNHEY; CDR2 reads SVGAGI. The DNA for the CDR3 is TGTGCCAGCAGTTACAGGGGACAGTCTATCGATGGCTACACCTTC. Amino acids: CASSYRGQSIDGYTF.